This T cell receptor beta chain was sequenced for a study of T cell responses to AZD1222 COVID-19 vaccine. Findings of the study overall: The CD4 TCRs associated with vaccination extended across spike and predominated at 160-218 and 743-854.

Here immunoSEQ multiplex PCR was the method, and the copy in TCRdb shows in-frame clones only, minus some. Here the sample spans around 120,000 clones, about nine tenths being singletons. CDR3 length: 12 amino acids. CDR1 is MNHEY, CDR2 SMNVEV, per germline (reference sequence). V was trimmed by 4 bases and J by 8 bases, leaving 11 bases between them. About this clone itself: Its target is not known.

The chain couples TRBV27 to TRBJ1-2; D ambiguous. The receptor's source is an adult who received the AZD1222 COVID-19 vaccine. The material sequenced was peripheral blood, taken 28 days after the second AZD1222 dose. The CDR3 nucleotides are TGTGCCAGCAGTTCTTTAATCTCGGGCTACACCTTC. It translates to CASSSLISGYTF.